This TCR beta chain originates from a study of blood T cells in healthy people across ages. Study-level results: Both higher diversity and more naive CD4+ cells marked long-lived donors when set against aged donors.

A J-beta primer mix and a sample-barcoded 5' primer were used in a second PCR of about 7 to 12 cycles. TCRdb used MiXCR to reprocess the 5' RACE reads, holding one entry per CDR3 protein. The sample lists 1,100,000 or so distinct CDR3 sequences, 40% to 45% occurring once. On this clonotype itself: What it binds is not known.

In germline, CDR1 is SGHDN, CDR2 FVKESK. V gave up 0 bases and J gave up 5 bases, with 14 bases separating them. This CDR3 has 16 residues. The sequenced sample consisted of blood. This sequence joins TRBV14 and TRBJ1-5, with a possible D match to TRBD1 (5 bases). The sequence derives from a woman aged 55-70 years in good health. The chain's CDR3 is CASSQDELRGDQPQHF. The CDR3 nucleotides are TGTGCCAGCAGCCAAGATGAGCTTCGAGGGGATCAGCCCCAGCATTTT.